The 27 T cell receptor delta chains listed next were all sequenced from one sample in a study of gamma-delta T cells after stem cell transplantation. TCRdb reanalyzed the RT-PCR reads using CATT. The sample shows more than 1,500 delta-chain clones, roughly 50% of them seen only once. Source material: gamma-delta T cells. Every receptor here comes from a human donor. It is not recorded whose cells these are; they may come from a transplant donor.

As regards this clone: A much bigger clone sits one base away, suggesting this may be a read error. This same CDR3 is encoded by further DNA sequences in the sample. The rearrangement uses TRDV2 and TRDJ1, with 8 bases identical to TRDD3. The germline V gene encodes CDR1 GEAIGNYY and CDR2 EKD. The CDR3 spans 14 residues. The CDR3 DNA reads TGCGCCTGTGACAAACTGGGGGACACCGATAAACTCATCTTT. Encoded protein: CACDKLGDTDKLIF.

V is TRDV2 and J is TRDJ1, with D unclear. V was trimmed by 3 bases and J by 0 bases, leaving 13 bases between them. CDR1 is GEAIGNYY and CDR2 is EKD in the germline V gene. The CDR3 consists of 15 residues. The CDR3 spells CACDAVGAHTDKLIF. The CDR3 bases are TGTGCCTGTGACGCCGTAGGGGCCCACACCGATAAACTCATCTTT.

This chain connects TRDV2 to TRDJ1; the match to TRDD3 covers 8 bases. The germline V gene has CDR1 GEAIGNYY and CDR2 EKD. CDR3 length: 20 residues. The J segment lost 2 bases and the V segment lost 5 bases, leaving 24 bases of the junction unmatched. The chain's CDR3 is CACAEASPAVGYGTTDKLIF. The CDR3 DNA sequence: TGTGCCTGTGCGGAAGCCTCTCCAGCTGTGGGATACGGAACAACCGATAAACTCATCTTT.

The CDR3 here is CACDITGERSWDTRQMFF. The CDR3 DNA sequence: TGTGCCTGTGACATTACTGGGGAACGCTCCTGGGACACCCGACAGATGTTTTTC. The rearrangement uses TRDV2 and TRDJ3, with 7 nucleotides matching TRDD3. The CDR3 is 18 amino acids. With V trimmed by 2 bases and J by 0 bases, 6 bases remained unmatched. CDR1 GEAIGNYY and CDR2 EKD come from the germline V gene.

On this clone: Other DNA sequences in this specimen translate into the identical CDR3. The rearrangement links TRDV2 to TRDJ1, with 13 bases matching TRDD3. The CDR3 covers 19 residues. CDR1 is GEAIGNYY, CDR2 EKD, per germline. J gave up 0 bases and V 3 bases, and 12 bases lay outside the gene matches. This CDR3 is CACDLLVLGDTQHTDKLIF. The CDR3 nucleotides read TGTGCCTGTGACCTTCTCGTACTGGGGGATACGCAACACACCGATAAACTCATCTTT.

The CDR3 sequence is CACDTLSGLADLPVGAYPYTDKLIF. The CDR3, as DNA: TGTGCCTGTGACACCTTATCAGGCTTGGCGGATCTACCTGTTGGGGCGTACCCGTACACCGATAAACTCATCTTT. This sequence joins TRDV2 and TRDJ1; possible D gene TRDD3, 5 bases. V lost 0 bases and J 0 bases, leaving 40 bases between the germline ends. The CDR3 extends over 25 amino acids. CDR1 is GEAIGNYY, CDR2 EKD, per germline.

Details on this clone: The sample holds other DNA sequences that translate to the same CDR3. The J gene is TRDJ3, the V gene TRDV2, with 7 bases fitting TRDD3. The CDR3 totals 19 residues. Per the germline V gene, CDR1 is GEAIGNYY and CDR2 is EKD. Trimming removed 4 bases from V and 0 bases from J; junction bases left unmatched: 11. The CDR3 loop reads CACDLAGGISSWDTRQMFF. CDR3 DNA sequence: TGTGCCTGTGATCTGGCTGGGGGGATTAGCTCCTGGGACACCCGACAGATGTTTTTC.

Concerning this clone itself: This likely reflects a read error, since a far larger clone is one base away. V gene TRDV2 combines with J gene TRDJ1; 10 bases line up with TRDD3. Germline V gene lookup returns CDR1 GEAIGNYY and CDR2 EKD. This CDR3 has 18 residues. Here the CDR3 DNA reads TGTGCCTGTGACAGACTGGGGGATGTCGGGGGGTACACCGATAGACTCATCTTT. Protein product: CACDRLGDVGGYTDRLIF.

In the case of this clone: This sequence is one base from a far larger clone and is likely a read error. This rearrangement joins TRDV2 to TRDJ1; D not resolved. The CDR3 is 18 amino acids. Per the germline V gene, CDR1 is GEAIGNYY and CDR2 is EKD. The ends were cut back, 6 bases at V and 0 bases at J, with 25 bases in the middle. CDR3 sequence: CACSSLDNRSSHTDKLIF. Here the CDR3 DNA reads TGTGCCTGTTCCTCCCTGGACAACCGGTCTTCGCACACCGATAAACTCATCTTT.

Sample share makes this clone large. V usage is TRDV2 and J usage is TRDJ1; the D gene is possibly TRDD3 (6 bases). In germline, CDR1 is GEAIGNYY, CDR2 EKD. The CDR3 contains 16 residues. Trimming took 1 base from V and 4 from J, leaving 18 bases between them. As DNA, the CDR3 is TGTGCCTGTGACACGCTTGCGGGGATTAACTACGATAAACTCATCTTT. Its protein is CACDTLAGINYDKLIF.

This clone was observed a few times. CDR3 amino acids: CACDTVGVPSDDKLIF. The CDR3 nucleotides read TGTGCCTGTGACACGGTGGGGGTCCCCTCGGACGATAAACTCATCTTT. This chain connects TRDV2 to TRDJ1; D is possibly TRDD3 (6 bases). CDR1 and CDR2 (germline): GEAIGNYY, EKD. V lost 1 base and J lost 4, with 18 bases in between. The CDR3 consists of 16 residues.

In regard to this clone: This may arise from a read error, as a much more abundant clone is one base away. The chain combines TRDV2 with TRDJ1; D is perhaps TRDD2 or TRDD3 (8 bases each). The CDR3 runs 21 residues. Germline CDR1 and CDR2: GEAIGNYY and EKD. The V end was cut by 3 bases, the J end by 5 bases, with 36 bases between. CDR3 nucleotide sequence: TGTGCCTGTGACGACATTCGGCTTCCTACGGAGGGGGATATAGGCCCAGATAAACTCATCTTT. Amino acid sequence: CACDDIRLPTEGDIGPDKLIF.

This clone was seen more than once but under ten times. The V and J genes are TRDV2 and TRDJ1; the match to TRDD3 covers 10 bases. CDR3 length: 19 residues. J gave up 1 base and V 1 base, and 14 bases lay outside the gene matches. Germline values: CDR1 GEAIGNYY, CDR2 EKD. DNA of the CDR3: TGTGCCTGTGACACGATCGTTGTCGGGGGGGATACGGGCACCGATAAACTCATCTTT. This sequence encodes CACDTIVVGGDTGTDKLIF.

Details on this clone: Just one base apart from a much larger clone, this may be a read error. Within the sample, other DNA sequences also encode this same CDR3. The chain joins TRDV2 to TRDJ1, with TRDD3 matching over 10 bases. Germline V gene data show CDR1 as GEAIGNYY and CDR2 as EKD. This CDR3 contains 21 residues. In nucleotides, the CDR3 is TGTGCCTGTGACACCGTAAGGGGGATACGTGAGCGCAACAACGACAGCGATAAGCTCATCTTT. Translating it yields CACDTVRGIRERNNDSDKLIF.

Comment on this clone: Relative to the germline gene, one junction end is altered; a read error may explain this. The chain joins TRDV2 to TRDJ1; 7 bases agree with TRDD3. Germline V gene lookup returns CDR1 GEAIGNYY and CDR2 EKD. This CDR3 contains 18 residues. This chain's CDR3 is CACDTLSGGSPDTDELIF. DNA of the CDR3: TGTGCCTGTGACACCCTGTCTGGGGGTTCCCCGGACACCGATGAACTCATCTTT.

The chain joins TRDV2 to TRDJ1, with TRDD3 matching 9 bases. The CDR3 contains 17 residues. After removal of 4 bases from V and 0 bases from J, the junction contained 11 bases not matched to a gene. Germline CDR1 and CDR2: GEAIGNYY and EKD. The CDR3 DNA sequence: TGTGCCTGTGAGTCACTGGGGGACAAGAAATACACCGATAAACTCATCTTT. Translating gives CACESLGDKKYTDKLIF.

The sample holds one count of this clone. A read error may explain this, as a much larger clone is one base away. V and J are TRDV2 and TRDJ1, with 10 bases lining up with TRDD3. The J segment lost 4 bases and the V segment lost 0 bases, leaving 16 bases of the junction unmatched. The CDR3 contains 19 residues. Germline lookup yields CDR1 GEAIGNYY and CDR2 EKD. The CDR3 bases are TGTGCCTGTGACACCGTAGTTCGAACTGGGGGATCCGGGGGCGATAAACTCATCTTT. This gives the protein CACDTVVRTGGSGGDKLIF.

Details on this clone: The likely explanation is a read error, given a far larger clone one base away. Other nucleotide sequences in the sample specify the same CDR3. The V and J genes are TRDV2 and TRDJ1; 7 positions match TRDD3. The germline V gene encodes CDR1 GEAIGNYY and CDR2 EKD. The CDR3 loop spans 14 amino acids. CDR3 sequence: CACDGWGALDKLIF. DNA of the CDR3: TGCGCCTGTGACGGCTGGGGGGCCCTCGATAAACTCATCTTT.

In its sample, this clone is large. The V gene is TRDV2, the J gene TRDJ3; 8 bases are shared with TRDD3. Germline assignment: CDR1 GEAIGNYY and CDR2 EKD. The V and J ends lost 1 base and 1 base, in that order; junction bases with no gene match: 5. The CDR3 totals 18 residues. CDR3 nucleotides: TGTGCCTGTGACACAACAATGGGGGATTCCTGGGACACCCGACAGATGTTTTTC. It specifies CACDTTMGDSWDTRQMFF.

This chain connects TRDV2 to TRDJ1; 8 bases are shared with TRDD3. This CDR3 is 17 amino acids long. In germline, CDR1 is GEAIGNYY, CDR2 EKD. The ends lost 1 base at V and 0 bases at J; junction bases unmatched: 9. The CDR3 spells CACDTAGDTKYTDKLIF. CDR3 coding DNA: TGTGCCTGTGACACGGCTGGGGATACCAAGTACACCGATAAACTCATCTTT.

This clone has only a few counts. This rearrangement joins TRDV2 to TRDJ3; 12 bases are a match to TRDD3. V shed 0 bases, J shed 0 bases, and the junction held 8 bases outside the gene matches. Germline CDR1 is GEAIGNYY and CDR2 is EKD. CDR3 length equals 21 residues. CDR3 nucleotides: TGTGCCTGTGACACCGTACTGGGGGATACCCGCAGCTCCTGGGACACCCGACAGATGTTTTTC. As protein: CACDTVLGDTRSSWDTRQMFF.

In regard to this clone: A far larger clone is just one base off, so this is likely a read error. At the DNA level, this CDR3 is encoded by other sequences in the same sample as well. The V and J genes are TRDV2 and TRDJ1; tentative D call: TRDD3 (6 bases). The CDR3 totals 21 residues. Trimming took off 3 bases at V and 2 bases at J, with 33 bases between the two ends. Germline assignment: CDR1 GEAIGNYY and CDR2 EKD. This chain's CDR3 is CACDSVNPTLGQIWGTDKLIF. In DNA form, the CDR3 reads TGTGCCTGTGACTCCGTTAACCCTACACTGGGCCAAATTTGGGGAACCGATAAACTCATCTTT.

The table lists this clone with a few counts. The J gene is TRDJ1, the V gene TRDV2, with 7 bases matching TRDD3. Trimming cost V 3 bases and J 9 bases; bases outside gene matches: 21. Germline CDR1 reads GEAIGNYY; CDR2 reads EKD. The CDR3 runs 17 residues. The CDR3 DNA reads TGTGCCTGTGACTCTCTTTCCGTCGACTGGGGATCCGGGGAACTCATCTTT. Protein: CACDSLSVDWGSGELIF.

The chain joins TRDV2 to TRDJ1; D possibly corresponds to TRDD3 (7 bases). The length of the CDR3 is 19 residues. Germline assignment: CDR1 GEAIGNYY and CDR2 EKD. V was trimmed by 0 bases and J by 1 base, leaving 23 bases between them. Written as DNA, the CDR3 is TGTGCCTGTGACACCGCGTCCTACGGTGGTGGGGGAGGCACCGATAAACTCATCTTT. The encoded protein is CACDTASYGGGGGTDKLIF.

Remarks on this clone: A read error may explain this, as a much larger clone is one base away. The chain joins TRDV2 to TRDJ1; D is unresolved. V lost 0 bases and J lost 5, with 12 bases in between. Germline-derived CDR1 and CDR2 are GEAIGNYY and EKD. The CDR3 sequence is 14 residues long. The CDR3 region is CACDTASSLDKLIF. DNA of the CDR3: TGTGCCTGTGACACCGCATCCAGCCTAGATAAACTCATCTTT.

This clone has a single count. Other DNA sequences from this sample encode an identical CDR3 as well. The CDR3 DNA reads TGTGCCTGTGACATACTCCTTCCTAAGTGGGGTACTGGGGGAACGACCGATAAACTCATCTTT. Its translation is CACDILLPKWGTGGTTDKLIF. The V and J genes are TRDV2 and TRDJ1, with D perhaps matching TRDD3 (9 bases). Germline CDR1 GEAIGNYY, CDR2 EKD. V was trimmed by 2 bases and J by 2 bases, leaving 32 bases between them. This CDR3 spans 21 amino acids.

A note on this clone: A much larger clone differs from this one at a single base, so this may be a read error. The chain joins TRDV2 to TRDJ2, with 9 bases lining up with TRDD3. V was pared by 5 bases and J by 0 bases, with 15 bases of the junction left unmatched. The germline V gene encodes CDR1 GEAIGNYY and CDR2 EKD. This CDR3 has 19 amino acids. DNA for the CDR3: TGTGCCTGTGGCAACATACTGGGGGACAAACGACCTTTGACAGCACAACTCTTCTTT. This encodes CACGNILGDKRPLTAQLFF.